This T cell receptor (beta chain) appears in the sequencing data of a study of OX40 agonist ivuxolimab in advanced cancers. Trimming pared 2 bases from V and 0 bases from J, leaving 11 bases between. CDR3 length: 15 amino acids. Per the germline V gene, CDR1 is MDHEN and CDR2 is SYDVKM. As regards this clone: The antigen remains undetermined.

Study-wide results and limits: Low normalized clonal expansion also occurred in some nonresponding patients.

Profiling relied on immunoSEQ multiplex PCR, and the TCRdb table lists in-frame clones only, not all of them. The sample lists nearly 85,000 clones; around 85% were seen once. This clonotype was sampled from an adult with an advanced solid tumor such as melanoma, head and neck, liver or kidney cancer. The sequenced sample was CD4+ or CD8+ T cells sorted from blood, obtained in a trial of the OX40 agonist ivuxolimab. V gene TRBV28 combines with J gene TRBJ2-7; D uncertain. The CDR3 DNA reads TGTGCCAGCAGTTTACCGGCAGCCAGCTCCTACGAGCAGTACTTC. It codes for CASSLPAASSYEQYF.